The entry below gives a single T cell receptor (beta chain) sequence along with its context. TCRdb's copy holds only in-frame clones and misses some; the assay was immunoSEQ multiplex PCR. The data contain about 160,000 clones, 81% of them singletons. Between the trimmed V and J ends, which lost 0 bases and 5 bases, there was a span of 4 bases. In germline, CDR1 is GTSNPN, CDR2 SVGIG (reference sequence). The length of the CDR3 is 11 residues. This sample stems from a study of blood T cell repertoires in COVID-19. V is TRBV30 and J is TRBJ2-5; D is ambiguous. The source of this sequence is a woman aged 35 to 49 with acute COVID-19. The sequenced sample was PBMCs or T cells enriched from blood (not recorded which). The CDR3 DNA reads as TGTGCCTGGAGTGTACTTGAGACCCAGTACTTC. Translated, it gives CAWSVLETQYF.